Listed below are T cell receptor beta chains from one sample, sequenced in a study of T cell responses to AZD1222 COVID-19 vaccine. Assay: immunoSEQ multiplex PCR; the TCRdb copy retains only in-frame clones and omits some. In the table there are about 120,000 clones, over 80% of which are singletons. The sample consisted of peripheral blood, taken on day 0 of AZD1222 vaccination. These receptor sequences come from an adult in good health. Each CDR3 is given with its conserved first and last residue.

j_call,v_call,cdr3_length,cdr3_aa
TRBJ1-3,TRBV7-8,14,CASSPARTGNTIYF
TRBJ2-7,TRBV6-5,15,CASRSVRENPYEQYF
TRBJ1-6,TRBV2,16,CASNIRQGSYNSPLHF
TRBJ1-3,TRBV13,15,CASSLRGQGGNTIYF
TRBJ2-1,TRBV4-1,15,CASSQESRSGFEQFF
TRBJ2-2,TRBV7-2,12,CASSRTTGELFF
TRBJ1-3,TRBV9,18,CASSVGTSGLGSGNTIYF
TRBJ2-7,TRBV15,15,CATSRVIQGVYEQYF
TRBJ2-2,TRBV6-2/TRBV6-3,16,CASSSAWREGSGELFF
TRBJ2-7,TRBV5-4,14,CASSLDGATYEQYF
TRBJ1-5,TRBV27,17,CASRPGMGRWDNQPQHF
TRBJ1-2,TRBV6-5,13,CASRPDREYGYTF
TRBJ2-7,TRBV15,16,CATSRDLGTGRYEQYF
TRBJ1-2,TRBV12-3/TRBV12-4,12,CASSLRSEGYTF
TRBJ1-2,TRBV9,12,CASSVGGSGYTF
TRBJ1-4,TRBV21-1,19,CASSHCRDRGLSTNEKLFF
TRBJ1-2,TRBV6-5,14,CASSPRTEPYGYTF
TRBJ2-2,TRBV6-2/TRBV6-3,15,CASSFLLGNTGELFF
TRBJ1-2,TRBV6-1,12,CASSDGFYGYTF
TRBJ1-6,TRBV30,14,CAWMDTDINSPLHF
TRBJ2-2,TRBV5-5,14,CASSLDISAGELFF
TRBJ2-2,TRBV3-1/TRBV3-2,12,CASSHEAGELFF
TRBJ1-3,TRBV14,15,CASSQGIHPGNTIYF
TRBJ1-1,TRBV28,19,CASSLFATLLQRFPTEAFF
TRBJ2-5,TRBV18,17,CASSPVSTTGRRETQYF
TRBJ2-7,TRBV27,17,CASSFLHGQGAAYEQYF
TRBJ2-2,TRBV27,16,CASSFVPLMATGELFF
TRBJ1-3,TRBV18,15,CASSYSGQGGNTIYF
TRBJ1-2,TRBV11-2,15,CASSSLTGPSGGYTF
TRBJ2-5,TRBV18,13,CASSRQGGETQYF
TRBJ2-7,TRBV5-4,15,CASSLPERIGSEQYF
TRBJ1-1,TRBV6-2/TRBV6-3,17,CASSRPAGTGRDTEAFF
TRBJ2-2,TRBV19,16,CASSIFLAGGTGELFF